This note documents a single T cell receptor (beta chain) sequence. The sample's time point: newly diagnosed GD, antithyroid drugs for less than 3 months. The TCR library was prepared using RNA isolated from PBMCs. Trimming took 6 bases from V and 5 from J; bases not matched to a gene: 9. Germline CDR1 DFQATT, CDR2 SNEGSKA (reference sequence). The CDR3 runs 13 residues. These data originate in a study of regulatory T cells in long-lasting Graves disease. Combining iRepertoire HTBI primers with Arm-PCR of CDR3 regions, the authors built TCR beta libraries. TCRdb recomputed calls from the multiplex PCR reads with MiXCR, one row per CDR3 protein. Here the sample spans about 200,000 distinct CDR3 sequences, about 17% being singletons.

This receptor was obtained from a female donor with Graves disease. The input for sequencing was peripheral blood mononuclear cells (PBMCs), taken at new diagnosis, from a patient treated with antithyroid drugs. The V and J genes are TRBV20-1 and TRBJ2-5; 7 nucleotides line up with TRBD2. In DNA form, the CDR3 reads TGCAGTGCGATTGCGGGAGCTCGGGAGACCCAGTACTTC. Its protein product is CSAIAGARETQYF.